These 19 T cell receptor beta chains came from one sample sequenced in a study of blood T cell repertoires in COVID-19 (dated by TCRdb to about 2020). Receptor libraries were prepared by the immunoSEQ multiplex PCR assay. TCRdb retrieved this table from immuneACCESS and kept in-frame rearrangements only. Not all clones are present; in checked studies, unresolved V genes account for under half, and no reason is known for the remainder. The table for this sample lists 150,000 to 200,000 clones; roughly 79% of them were counted only once. Of the sample, roughly 17% is held by the ten largest clones. The sequenced material came from peripheral blood. Receptors were obtained from a man aged 60-69 years with active or convalescent COVID-19.

CDR3 nucleotide sequence: TGTGCCACCAGCAGAGTAATCGGGACAGGGGCCGATGAGCAGTTCTTC. The encoded protein is CATSRVIGTGADEQFF. The J gene is TRBJ2-1, the V gene TRBV15, with 10 nucleotides matching TRBD1. Looked up from germline, CDR1 is LNHNV and CDR2 is YYDKDF (reference sequence). With 1 base clipped from V and 8 bases from J, the junction kept 8 bases outside the gene matches. CDR3 length equals 16 residues.

V is TRBV19 and J is TRBJ1-2, with TRBD1 as a possible D gene (5 bases). This CDR3 has 13 residues. CDR1 and CDR2 from the germline V gene are LNHDA and SQIVND (reference sequence). V lost 7 bases and J lost 0, with 9 bases in between. CDR3 loop: CASTREPNYGYTF. The CDR3 bases are TGTGCCAGTACCAGGGAACCTAACTATGGCTACACCTTC.

CDR3 region: CASSLQGVNTGELFF. The CDR3 DNA is TGCGCCAGCAGCTTACAGGGTGTAAACACCGGGGAGCTGTTTTTT. The chain couples TRBV5-1 to TRBJ2-2; possible D gene TRBD1, 6 bases. The V and J ends lost 2 bases and 2 bases respectively, with 10 bases between them. The CDR3 loop spans 15 amino acids. CDR1 is SGHRS, CDR2 YFSETQ, per germline. The entire variable domain, with the rest obtained from reference TRBV5-1 and TRBJ2-2, is as follows: KAGVTQTPRYLIKTRGQQVTLSCSPISGHRSVSWYQQTPGQGLQFLFEYFSETQRNKGNFPGRFSGRQFSNSRSEMNVSTLELGDSALYLCASSLQGVNTGELFFGEGSRLTVL.

V gene TRBV9 combines with J gene TRBJ1-1; D not certain. V shed 4 bases and J shed 1 base, with 11 bases lying between them. CDR1 is SGDLS, CDR2 YYNGEE, per germline. The CDR3 is made up of 14 amino acids. DNA of the CDR3: TGTGCCAGCAGCCCTAACTTATGGAACACTGAAGCTTTCTTT. It encodes CASSPNLWNTEAFF.

The rearrangement uses TRBV11-2 and TRBJ2-1; D ambiguous. Trimming took off 0 bases at V and 8 bases at J, with 11 bases between the two ends. The CDR3 has 14 residues. Germline V gene data show CDR1 as SGHAT and CDR2 as FQNNGV. CDR3 DNA sequence: TGTGCCAGCAGCTTAGATCGTAATAGCCATGAGCAGTTCTTC. Translated: CASSLDRNSHEQFF.

A note on this clone: The DNA is left out, because the CDR3 cannot be placed on it with certainty; the CDR3 is given as TCRdb lists it. V is TRBV21-1 and J is TRBJ2-5; TRBD2 is taken as the D call from the table, unchecked against the DNA. TRBV21-1 is classified as a pseudogene. The CDR3 contains 17 residues when both ends are counted. CDR3 amino acids: CASSKVGSGSDKETQYF.

V is TRBV18 and J is TRBJ2-7, with TRBD2 matching 7 bases. J lost 0 bases, V lost 4 bases, and 6 bases had no gene match. CDR3 size: 15 residues. Germline lookup yields CDR1 KGHSH and CDR2 LQKENI. The CDR3 nucleotides are TGTGCCAGCTCACGAACGACGGGGGGCTCCTACGAGCAGTACTTC. Residues: CASSRTTGGSYEQYF.

This sequence joins TRBV11-2 and TRBJ2-7; no firm D call. The V gene's germline CDR1 is SGHAT and CDR2 FQNNGV. The CDR3 extends over 12 amino acids. Trimming took off 1 base at V and 7 bases at J, with 8 bases between the two ends. The CDR3 region is CASSLVPLEQYF. In DNA, the CDR3 is TGTGCCAGCAGCTTAGTCCCCCTTGAGCAGTACTTC.

The genes are TRBV7-2 and TRBJ2-2; 8 positions match TRBD1. Trimming took 8 bases from V and 1 from J; bases not matched to a gene: 9. The CDR3 consists of 16 residues. Germline V gives CDR1 SGHTA, CDR2 FQGNSA. The CDR3 DNA follows: TGTGCCAGCCGAGGCCCTGGGACAGGGAACACCGGGGAGCTGTTTTTT. It is translated as CASRGPGTGNTGELFF.

This chain connects TRBV7-3 to TRBJ2-1, with 10 bases aligning to TRBD2. CDR3 length: 15 residues. The V gene's germline CDR1 is SGHTA and CDR2 FQGTGA. V dropped 4 bases and J dropped 4; count of bases not matched to a gene: 4. The CDR3: CASSSSGRAYNEQFF. CDR3 coding DNA: TGTGCCAGCAGCTCTAGCGGGAGAGCATACAATGAGCAGTTCTTC.

The chain is built from TRBV10-3 and TRBJ2-1; the D gene is possibly TRBD1 (6 bases). CDR3 size: 18 residues. CDR1 is ENHRY and CDR2 is SYGVKD in the germline V gene. Trimming removed 8 bases at V and 6 bases at J, with 29 bases between. The CDR3 DNA follows: TGTGCCATCGGGGCCAGGACAGACCATCTTCGTAGGTCCAATGAGCAGTTCTTC. Protein product: CAIGARTDHLRRSNEQFF.

The chain joins TRBV11-1 to TRBJ2-3; TRBD1 agrees at 9 bases. Germline CDR1 and CDR2: SGHAT and FQDESV (reference sequence). The CDR3 has 15 residues. Trimming took 5 bases from V and 3 from J; bases not matched to a gene: 6. The CDR3 loop reads CASSGRDRVTDTQYF. In DNA, the CDR3 is TGTGCCAGCAGCGGCCGGGACAGGGTAACAGATACGCAGTATTTT.

The chain carries TRBV7-2 and TRBJ2-3; 9 nucleotides align to TRBD1. Germline V gene lookup returns CDR1 SGHTA and CDR2 FQGNSA. V shed 5 bases, J shed 6 bases, and the junction held 9 bases outside the gene matches. This CDR3 spans 15 amino acids. Here the CDR3 DNA reads TGTGCCAGCAGCCCTGGGACAGGGTATGGGGATACGCAGTATTTT. It is translated as CASSPGTGYGDTQYF.

This clone was seen only once. The chain combines TRBV24-1 with TRBJ2-1; 8 bases match TRBD2. Germline CDR1 is KGHDR and CDR2 is SFDVKD. With 4 bases clipped from V and 7 bases from J, the junction kept 5 bases outside the gene matches. The CDR3 sequence is 14 residues long. The CDR3 loop reads CATSESGRGNEQFF. CDR3 DNA: TGTGCCACCAGTGAATCCGGGAGGGGGAATGAGCAGTTCTTC.

This clone was observed once. V is TRBV11-3 and J is TRBJ2-1; D might be TRBD2 (5 bases). Germline V gene data show CDR1 as SGHNT and CDR2 as YENEEA. V was shortened by 7 bases and J by 5 bases, with 12 bases between the two germline ends. The CDR3 totals 13 residues. The chain's CDR3 is CASNNGDNNEQFF. The CDR3 region has the DNA TGTGCCAGCAACAACGGGGATAACAATGAGCAGTTCTTC.

This clone was seen repeatedly, ten times or more. The chain employs TRBV2 and TRBJ1-1; D is perhaps TRBD1 (5 bases). The germline V gene encodes CDR1 SNHLY and CDR2 FYNNEI. The CDR3 runs to 14 residues. V lost 8 bases and J 0 bases, leaving 13 bases between the germline ends. CDR3 in amino acids: CASGGRVMNTEAFF. DNA of the CDR3: TGTGCCAGCGGGGGGAGGGTGATGAACACTGAAGCTTTCTTT. The whole variable domain, remainder taken from reference TRBV2 and TRBJ1-1, is EPEVTQTPSHQVTQMGQEVILRCVPISNHLYFYWYRQILGQKVEFLVSFYNNEISEKSEIFDDQFSVERPDGSNFTLKIRSTKLEDSAMYFCASGGRVMNTEAFFGQGTRLTVV.

The CDR3 reads CASSRRTSGITDTQYF. DNA for the CDR3: TGTGCCAGCAGTCGAAGGACTAGCGGGATAACAGATACGCAGTATTTT. This chain uses TRBV6-2 or TRBV6-3 with TRBJ2-3, with 12 nucleotides matching TRBD2. Germline CDR1 reads MNHEY; CDR2 reads SVGEGT. The CDR3 contains 16 residues. J was trimmed by 3 bases and V by 5 bases; bases with no gene match: 6.

The chain links TRBV6-5 to TRBJ2-7; perhaps TRBD1 as D (6 bases). CDR3 size: 13 residues. The V gene lost 6 bases and the J gene lost 1 base, with 10 bases spanning the gap. Germline CDR1 is MNHEY and CDR2 is SVGAGI. The CDR3 spells CASRRQESYEQYF. The CDR3 nucleotides read TGTGCCAGCAGGAGACAGGAGTCCTACGAGCAGTACTTC.

This chain joins TRBV4-2 and TRBJ2-3; D gene unclear. Per the germline V gene, CDR1 is LGHNA and CDR2 is YNFKEQ. With 1 base removed from V and 5 bases from J, the gap between germline ends came to 4 bases. CDR3 length: 12 residues. CDR3 in DNA: TGTGCCAGCAGCCAAGCCTTAGATACGCAGTATTTT. It codes for CASSQALDTQYF.